The rows below give T cell receptor beta chains drawn from one sample of a study of T cell repertoires in cytomegalovirus infection. MiXCR was run by TCRdb on the reads, yielding one entry per CDR3 protein. The repertoire has approximately 300,000 distinct CDR3 sequences, 20% to 25% of them found once; the top ten carry approximately 12%. These receptors are not linked to any known antigen. This specimen consisted of cultured PBMCs, obtained from culture after CMV antigen stimulation. The receptors originated from a human donor in good health (CMV status not recorded). Some clones in this sample may be carry-over from other donors' samples. Both conserved end residues are part of each CDR3. A D gene is named only where the DNA matches it firmly. Clone sizes are given selectively: once, few, many, or a class where the clone is expanded.

d_gene | j_gene | v_gene | abundance | CDR3aa | CDR3nt
. | TRBJ2-1 | TRBV6-4 | many | CASSERESYNEQFF | TGTGCCAGCAGTGAACGGGAGAGTTATAATGAGCAGTTCTTC
. | TRBJ1-4 | TRBV7-9 | . | CASSVRAGEEKLFF | TGTGCCAGCAGCGTAAGGGCAGGAGAGGAAAAACTGTTTTTT
. | TRBJ1-5 | TRBV4-1 | . | CASSQALTGSNQPQHF | TGCGCCAGCAGCCAAGCCCTCACGGGGAGCAATCAGCCCCAGCATTTT
. | TRBJ1-4 | TRBV12-3/TRBV12-4 | few | CASSSTATTNEKLFF | TGTGCCAGCAGTTCAACAGCAACAACTAATGAAAAACTGTTTTTT
TRBD2 | TRBJ2-1 | TRBV7-2 | many | CASSLTGLANNEQFF | TGTGCCAGCAGCTTGACCGGACTAGCTAACAATGAGCAGTTCTTC
. | TRBJ2-1 | TRBV9 | . | CASSVNRSVLSAEQFF | TGTGCCAGCAGCGTAAATCGTAGCGTGTTGTCGGCTGAGCAGTTCTTC
TRBD2 | TRBJ2-5 | TRBV20-1 | . | CSARESSGRETQYF | TGCAGTGCTAGGGAGTCTAGCGGTCGTGAGACCCAGTACTTC
TRBD2 | TRBJ2-5 | TRBV20-1 | . | CSASLAGGGHETQYF | TGCAGTGCTAGCCTAGCGGGAGGTGGTCATGAGACCCAGTACTTC
. | TRBJ1-5 | TRBV19 | few | CASSIAFDSNQPQHF | TGTGCCAGTAGTATAGCATTCGATAGCAATCAGCCCCAGCATTTT
. | TRBJ1-3 | TRBV12-3/TRBV12-4 | few | CASSEGPAHGNTIYF | TGTGCCAGCAGTGAGGGGCCTGCTCATGGAAACACCATATATTTT
TRBD1 | TRBJ1-2 | TRBV12-3/TRBV12-4 | many | CASSAQTGVGGYTF | TGTGCCAGCAGTGCCCAAACAGGGGTCGGCGGCTACACCTTC
. | TRBJ1-6 | TRBV12-3/TRBV12-4 | few | CASSSGVGSPLHF | TGTGCCAGCAGTTCGGGGGTTGGCTCACCCCTCCACTTT
TRBD2 | TRBJ2-2 | TRBV7-2 | many | CASRFSGRSGELFF | TGTGCCAGCAGATTTAGCGGGAGGTCTGGGGAGCTGTTTTTT
. | TRBJ1-4 | TRBV7-2 | few | CAVRQSATNEKLFF | TGTGCCGTCCGGCAGAGCGCAACTAATGAAAAACTGTTTTTT
. | TRBJ2-1 | TRBV11-3 | few | CASSSRGGNEQFF | TGTGCCAGCAGCTCCCGCGGCGGGAATGAGCAGTTCTTC
TRBD2 | TRBJ2-1 | TRBV25-1 | few | CASKIAGGTYNEQFF | TGTGCCAGCAAAATAGCGGGAGGGACGTACAATGAGCAGTTCTTC
TRBD2 | TRBJ2-3 | TRBV4-1 | many | CASSQEKGAAGGPDTQYF | TGCGCCAGCAGCCAGGAAAAGGGGGCAGCGGGAGGCCCAGATACGCAGTATTTT
TRBD1 | TRBJ1-2 | TRBV7-6 | few | CASSLQGAEGYTF | TGTGCCAGCAGCTTACAGGGGGCGGAGGGCTACACCTTC
. | TRBJ1-2 | TRBV10-3 | many | CAISPGTFYGYTF | TGTGCCATCAGTCCCGGGACATTTTATGGCTACACCTTC
. | TRBJ1-2 | TRBV7-9 | . | CASSSAARTARYLPRGYTF | TGTGCCAGCAGCTCAGCGGCTCGGACAGCCAGATATCTCCCTCGGGGCTACACCTTC
. | TRBJ2-5 | TRBV4-1 | . | CASSQDRQGRGYLTQYF | TGCGCCAGCAGCCAAGATCGCCAGGGTAGGGGATACTTGACCCAGTACTTC
TRBD1 | TRBJ1-5 | TRBV6-2/TRBV6-3 | . | CASSANIGQGNQPQHF | TGTGCCAGCAGTGCAAATATCGGACAGGGGAATCAGCCCCAGCATTTT
. | TRBJ2-7 | TRBV23-1 | . | CASSLQGGDEQYF | TGCGCCAGCAGTCTCCAAGGAGGGGACGAGCAGTACTTC